The source of this T cell receptor (beta chain) is a study of blood T cell repertoires in COVID-19. Looking at the study overall: The United States, Italy and Spain supplied acute and convalescent COVID-19 samples. The cDNA or gDNA used as material had been derived from T cells, B-cell-depleted T cells, or PBMCs.

Trimming took off 1 base at V and 6 bases at J, with 19 bases between the two ends. In germline, CDR1 is SGHTA, CDR2 FQGNSA. This CDR3 region has 17 residues. Sequencing was performed with immunoSEQ multiplex PCR; in TCRdb, only in-frame clones are kept and a portion is missing. The table has tens of thousands of clones, 75% to 90% seen once; the top ten hold approximately 64%. Sequencing was done on a sample of peripheral blood. The V and J genes are TRBV7-2 and TRBJ2-1; D possibly corresponds to TRBD2 (5 bases). This clonotype was sampled from a woman aged 80 or over with acute or convalescent COVID-19. Here the CDR3 DNA reads TGTGCCAGCAGCTTAGAGCCAGCGCGGACTCCCCTCAATGAGCAGTTCTTC. Protein product: CASSLEPARTPLNEQFF.